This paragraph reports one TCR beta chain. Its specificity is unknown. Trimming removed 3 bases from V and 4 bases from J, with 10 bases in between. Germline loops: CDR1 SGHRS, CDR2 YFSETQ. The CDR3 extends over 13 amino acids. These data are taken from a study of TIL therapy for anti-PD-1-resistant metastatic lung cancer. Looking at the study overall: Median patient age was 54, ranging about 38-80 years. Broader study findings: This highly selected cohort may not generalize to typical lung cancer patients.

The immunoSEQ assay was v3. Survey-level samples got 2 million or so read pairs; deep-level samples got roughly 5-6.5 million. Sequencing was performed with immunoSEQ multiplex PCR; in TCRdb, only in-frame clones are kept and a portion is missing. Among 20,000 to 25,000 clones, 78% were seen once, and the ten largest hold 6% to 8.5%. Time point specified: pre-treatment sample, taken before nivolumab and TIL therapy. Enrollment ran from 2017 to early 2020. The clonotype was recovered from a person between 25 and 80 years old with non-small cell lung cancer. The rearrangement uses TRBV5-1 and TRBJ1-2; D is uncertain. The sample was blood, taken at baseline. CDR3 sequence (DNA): TGCGCCAGCAGCTGGACGGCTTCCTATGGCTACACCTTC. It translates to CASSWTASYGYTF.